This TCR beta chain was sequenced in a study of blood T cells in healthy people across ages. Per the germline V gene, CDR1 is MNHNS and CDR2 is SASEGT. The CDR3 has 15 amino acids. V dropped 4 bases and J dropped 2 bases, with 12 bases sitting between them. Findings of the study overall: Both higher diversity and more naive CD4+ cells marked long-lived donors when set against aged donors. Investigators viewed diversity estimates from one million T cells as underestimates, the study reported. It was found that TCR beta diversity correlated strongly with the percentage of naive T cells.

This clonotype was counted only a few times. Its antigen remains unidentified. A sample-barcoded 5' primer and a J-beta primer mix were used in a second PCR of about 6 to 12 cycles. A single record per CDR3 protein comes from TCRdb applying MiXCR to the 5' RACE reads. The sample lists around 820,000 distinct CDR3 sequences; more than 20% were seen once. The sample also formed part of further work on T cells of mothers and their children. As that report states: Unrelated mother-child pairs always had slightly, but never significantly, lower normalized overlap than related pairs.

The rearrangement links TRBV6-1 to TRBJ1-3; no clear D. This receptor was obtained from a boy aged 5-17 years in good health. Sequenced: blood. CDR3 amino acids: CASSGRDTAGNTIYF. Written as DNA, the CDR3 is TGTGCCAGCAGTGGACGGGATACGGCTGGAAACACCATATATTTT.